The 20 T cell receptor beta chains below were found in one sample sequenced in a study of T cell changes during pregnancy in multiple sclerosis (dated by TCRdb to the late 2010s). Libraries were constructed by the immunoSEQ multiplex PCR assay. TCRdb carries this immuneACCESS record with in-frame sequences only. Its versions omit some clonotypes, under half of them owing to an unresolved V gene in the studies checked, with the rest unexplained. The sample profile shows roughly 61,000 clones; 90% of them were found once. The top ten clones comprise 2.5% to 3.5% of the sample. The starting material was peripheral blood, obtained in the first trimester of pregnancy. These receptors came from a female donor in good health, enrolled as a control in a pregnancy study.

V and J are TRBV7-2 and TRBJ1-4; D gene ambiguous. V was shortened by 4 bases and J by 6 bases, with 6 bases between the two germline ends. The CDR3 is made up of 12 amino acids. CDR1 and CDR2 from the germline V gene are SGHTA and FQGNSA. The CDR3 nucleotides read TGTGCCAGCAGCTCCGACTATGAAAAACTGTTTTTT. Translated, it gives CASSSDYEKLFF. Looking up the rest from reference TRBV7-2 and TRBJ1-4 gives the full variable domain: GAGVSQSPSNKVTEKGKDVELRCDPISGHTALYWYRQSLGQGLEFLIYFQGNSAPDKSGLPSDRFSAERTGGSVSTLTIQRTQQEDSAVYLCASSSDYEKLFFGSGTQLSVL.

This sequence joins TRBV9 and TRBJ2-3; TRBD2 agrees at 13 bases. The length of the CDR3 is 17 residues. Trimming removed 0 bases from V and 3 bases from J; junction bases left unmatched: 4. CDR1 is SGDLS and CDR2 is YYNGEE in the germline V gene. CDR3 in DNA: TGTGCCAGCAGCGTAGTCCCGACTAGCGGGAGGACAGATACGCAGTATTTT. Translating it yields CASSVVPTSGRTDTQYF.

V usage is TRBV2 and J usage is TRBJ1-2; a weak D match, TRBD1 (6 bases). The germline V gene has CDR1 SNHLY and CDR2 FYNNEI. This CDR3 has 14 amino acids. The V and J ends lost 6 bases and 0 bases respectively, with 11 bases between them. The CDR3 nucleotides are TGTGCCAGCAGGACAGGAGTTCCTAACTATGGCTACACCTTC. Amino acids: CASRTGVPNYGYTF.

The V gene is TRBV2, the J gene TRBJ1-1; no definite D call. This CDR3 comprises 16 residues. Germline V gene lookup returns CDR1 SNHLY and CDR2 FYNNEI. Trimming took off 6 bases at V and 1 base at J, with 18 bases between the two ends. CDR3: CASREGLGGRNTEAFF. CDR3 nucleotide sequence: TGTGCCAGCAGGGAGGGTTTAGGAGGGAGGAACACTGAAGCTTTCTTT.

The V gene is TRBV4-3, the J gene TRBJ1-5; D may be TRBD1 (6 bases). Trimming left V 0 bases short and J 6 bases short, with 15 bases between. The CDR3 covers 16 residues. Per germline, CDR1 LGHNA and CDR2 YSLEER. The CDR3 here is CASSQDTQGSGQPQHF. The DNA for the CDR3 is TGCGCCAGCAGCCAAGATACTCAGGGGTCGGGTCAGCCCCAGCATTTT.

This clone came up once. The chain uses TRBV11-2 and TRBJ2-1, with a possible D match to TRBD1 (6 bases). V was pared by 3 bases and J by 4 bases, with 13 bases between. Germline V gene lookup returns CDR1 SGHAT and CDR2 FQNNGV. This CDR3 comprises 15 residues. CDR3 sequence: CASSLERGTYNEQFF. CDR3 DNA: TGTGCCAGCAGCTTGGAGAGGGGGACGTACAATGAGCAGTTCTTC.

This rearrangement joins TRBV6-5 to TRBJ1-2; TRBD1 aligns across 8 bases. CDR3 length: 13 residues. Looked up from germline, CDR1 is MNHEY and CDR2 is SVGAGI. V was pared by 7 bases and J by 10 bases, with 11 bases of the junction left unmatched. CDR3 sequence: CASKADRGLHYTF. The CDR3 DNA reads TGTGCCAGCAAAGCTGACAGGGGTCTTCACTACACCTTC.

This clone was found once. J is TRBJ2-7 and V is TRBV5-1; weak D call: TRBD1 (5 bases). There are 15 residues in the CDR3. The germline gives CDR1 SGHRS, CDR2 YFSETQ. Trimming shortened V by 0 bases and J by 3 bases, and 13 bases separated the two germline ends. The CDR3 bases are TGCGCCAGCAGCTTGGCCCCAGGGCCCGGCTACGAGCAGTACTTC. It codes for CASSLAPGPGYEQYF.

The chain recombines TRBV6-4 with TRBJ1-2; TRBD1 might be the D (6 bases). Germline V gene lookup returns CDR1 MRHNA and CDR2 SNTAGT. The V end lost 0 bases, the J end lost 7 bases, and 12 bases lay between the germline ends. The CDR3 covers 14 residues. CDR3 coding DNA: TGTGCCAGCAGTGACTCGGACAGTCCTGGTGGCTACACCTTC. Translating it yields CASSDSDSPGGYTF.

This chain connects TRBV19 to TRBJ2-5; TRBD2 is a possible D gene (6 bases). Deletions cut 6 bases from V and 2 bases from J, with 10 bases between. The CDR3 runs to 13 residues. Germline CDR1 reads LNHDA; CDR2 reads SQIVND (reference sequence). The CDR3 DNA is TGTGCCAGTAGAAGGGAGGCTCAAGAGACCCAGTACTTC. Residues: CASRREAQETQYF.

The genes are TRBV18 and TRBJ2-1; TRBD2 might be the D (6 bases). CDR1 is KGHSH and CDR2 is LQKENI in the germline V gene. The CDR3 is 19 residues long. Trimming took off 4 bases at V and 1 base at J, with 23 bases between the two ends. Here the CDR3 reads CASSLEFPGTPHSYNEQFF. The CDR3 region has the DNA TGTGCCAGCTCACTCGAATTCCCCGGGACTCCGCATTCCTACAATGAGCAGTTCTTC.

V and J are TRBV28 and TRBJ2-7; 8 bases line up with TRBD1. Germline CDR1 and CDR2: MDHEN and SYDVKM. With 8 bases clipped from V and 2 bases from J, the junction kept 2 bases outside the gene matches. The CDR3 has 12 amino acids. This chain's CDR3 is CASQTGAYEQYF. CDR3 in DNA: TGTGCCAGCCAGACAGGGGCCTACGAGCAGTACTTC.

The rearrangement uses TRBV19 and TRBJ2-5, with D maybe TRBD2 (7 bases). The CDR3 runs 12 residues. V lost 5 bases to trimming and J lost 5 bases, with 9 bases between them. Germline-derived CDR1 and CDR2 are LNHDA and SQIVND (reference sequence). The CDR3 DNA reads TGTGCCAGTAGTTCGGGGGGCGAGACCCAGTACTTC. Protein product: CASSSGGETQYF.

The chain is built from TRBV27 and TRBJ2-1, with D perhaps TRBD1 (8 bases). V lost 10 bases and J 9 bases, leaving 13 bases between the germline ends. The CDR3 sequence is 11 residues long. Germline loops: CDR1 MNHEY, CDR2 SMNVEV (reference sequence). CDR3 nucleotides: TGTGCCACAACAGGGGGGGGTGAGCAGTTCTTC. It translates to CATTGGGEQFF.

The table lists this clone with a count of one. The chain employs TRBV7-3 and TRBJ2-7; 7 bases are a match to TRBD2. V lost 7 bases, J lost 6 bases, and 18 bases stayed unmatched. The germline V gene encodes CDR1 SGHTA and CDR2 FQGTGA. The CDR3 is 16 amino acids. CDR3 coding DNA: TGTGCCAGCAATCCTAGGCAGGCGGGAGCGAAGGGCGAGCAGTACTTC. Its protein is CASNPRQAGAKGEQYF.

The chain uses TRBV9 and TRBJ2-3, with 10 bases aligning to TRBD2. J lost 5 bases, V lost 4 bases, and 16 bases had no gene match. CDR3 length equals 18 residues. From germline, CDR1 is SGDLS and CDR2 YYNGEE. In DNA form, the CDR3 reads TGTGCCAGCAGCATAAGGCCACTAAGCGGGAGGGCCGAAGATACGCAGTATTTT. Its protein product is CASSIRPLSGRAEDTQYF. Looking up the rest from reference TRBV9 and TRBJ2-3 gives the full variable domain: DSGVTQTPKHLITATGQRVTLRCSPRSGDLSVYWYQQSLDQGLQFLIQYYNGEERAKGNILERFSAQQFPDLHSELNLSSLELGDSALYFCASSIRPLSGRAEDTQYFGPGTRLTVL.

The rearrangement uses TRBV6-1 and TRBJ2-5; 9 nucleotides match TRBD1. CDR1 and CDR2 from the germline V gene are MNHNS and SASEGT. V lost 1 base, J lost 7 bases, and 13 bases stayed unmatched. The CDR3 loop spans 17 amino acids. Here the CDR3 reads CASSEGTGARVEGTQYF. DNA for the CDR3: TGTGCCAGCAGTGAAGGGACAGGGGCGCGGGTCGAAGGGACCCAGTACTTC.

This chain uses TRBV18 with TRBJ2-2, with TRBD1 identical over 9 bases. CDR1 is KGHSH, CDR2 LQKENI, per germline. Germline trimming cut 2 bases from V and 5 bases from J; bases unmatched to any gene: 3. The CDR3 is 15 residues long. The CDR3 bases are TGTGCCAGCTCACCATCGACAGGGGGTACCGGGGAGCTGTTTTTT. This encodes CASSPSTGGTGELFF.

The chain links TRBV12-5 to TRBJ1-1; D is ambiguous. The length of the CDR3 is 13 residues. Germline CDR1 is LGHNT and CDR2 is FRNRAP. Trimming shortened V by 7 bases and J by 6 bases, and 15 bases separated the two germline ends. The CDR3 nucleotides read TGTGCTAGTGTGCCGGGGTCGAGTCCTGAAGCTTTCTTT. Its protein is CASVPGSSPEAFF.

The chain links TRBV4-2 to TRBJ1-1, with D possibly matching TRBD1 (5 bases). V was cut by 1 base and J by 1 base, with 7 bases left in between. The germline V gene encodes CDR1 LGHNA and CDR2 YNFKEQ. The CDR3 is made up of 14 amino acids. This CDR3 reads CASSQGDRNTEAFF. The DNA of the CDR3 is TGTGCCAGCAGCCAAGGCGACAGGAACACTGAAGCTTTCTTT.